Below are 26 T cell receptor beta chains sequenced from a single sample in a study of Ad26.COV2.S vaccination and SARS-CoV-2 variants. The protocol was immunoSEQ multiplex PCR, while the TCRdb copy is restricted to in-frame clones and leaves out a portion. The sample records 120,000 to 150,000 clones, 80% to 90% being singletons. The specimen comprised peripheral blood, sampled after recovery from COVID-19. The source is a human donor who had recovered from COVID-19.

The genes are TRBV13 and TRBJ2-2; D gene ambiguous. CDR3 size: 12 residues. Germline values: CDR1 PRHDT, CDR2 FYEKMQ (reference sequence). V was clipped by 2 bases and J by 4 bases, with 2 bases between them. DNA for the CDR3: TGTGCCAGCAGCTTAAGCACCGGGGAGCTGTTTTTT. Translated: CASSLSTGELFF.

There are a few counts of this clone. The chain employs TRBV7-2 and TRBJ2-3; no reliable D call. With 5 bases removed from V and 6 bases from J, the gap between germline ends came to 18 bases. CDR3 size: 15 residues. Germline CDR1 reads SGHTA; CDR2 reads FQGNSA. This CDR3 is CASSRTLAFYDTQYF. DNA for the CDR3: TGTGCCAGCAGCCGTACGTTAGCATTTTATGATACGCAGTATTTT.

V is TRBV12-3 or TRBV12-4 and J is TRBJ1-5; D unclear. V shed 6 bases and J shed 7 bases, with 13 bases lying between them. CDR3 length: 13 residues. The CDR3: CASSSGLGQPQHF. The CDR3 nucleotides are TGTGCCAGCAGCTCCGGACTGGGGCAGCCCCAGCATTTT.

There are a few counts of this clone. The CDR3, as DNA: TGTGCCAGCAGTCCGAGGGACAGCGAAGCTTTCTTT. Its protein is CASSPRDSEAFF. The chain combines TRBV12-3 or TRBV12-4 with TRBJ1-1; 7 bases fit TRBD1. V lost 5 bases, J lost 8 bases, and 5 bases stayed unmatched. This CDR3 spans 12 amino acids.

The CDR3 DNA reads as TGTGCCAGCAGTTTAACCGGAAACACCATATATTTT. The encoded protein is CASSLTGNTIYF. This chain connects TRBV12-3 or TRBV12-4 to TRBJ1-3; D unresolved. CDR3 size: 12 residues. The ends were cut back, 2 bases at V and 4 bases at J, with 3 bases in the middle.

V and J are TRBV15 and TRBJ2-1; 8 bases fit TRBD2. This CDR3 spans 15 amino acids. V was clipped by 5 bases and J by 6 bases; unmatched bases: 9. Looked up from germline, CDR1 is LNHNV and CDR2 is YYDKDF (reference sequence). The CDR3 is CATSPPGTRSNEQFF. Written as DNA, the CDR3 is TGTGCCACCAGCCCCCCGGGGACTAGGTCCAATGAGCAGTTCTTC.

This clone was counted once. V and J are TRBV28 and TRBJ1-2; no firm D call. Germline V gives CDR1 MDHEN, CDR2 SYDVKM. V was trimmed by 6 bases and J by 2 bases, leaving 10 bases between them. The CDR3 covers 13 residues. DNA for the CDR3: TGTGCCAGCAGGGACCCCAAAAACTATGGCTACACCTTC. It is translated as CASRDPKNYGYTF.

This chain uses TRBV7-2 with TRBJ1-1; TRBD1 might be the D (6 bases). This CDR3 is 16 amino acids long. Germline loops: CDR1 SGHTA, CDR2 FQGNSA. Trimming cost V 1 base and J 6 bases, with 18 bases left between them. CDR3 region: CASSLVTGKKSAEAFF. In nucleotides, the CDR3 is TGTGCCAGCAGCTTAGTCACAGGGAAAAAGTCGGCTGAAGCTTTCTTT.

This chain uses TRBV5-1 with TRBJ2-7; TRBD1 matches 8 bases. CDR1 is SGHRS, CDR2 YFSETQ, per germline. Trimming removed 7 bases from V and 6 bases from J; junction bases left unmatched: 6. This CDR3 spans 12 amino acids. The CDR3 DNA sequence: TGCGCCAGCCAAGGACAGGGAGGCGAGCAGTACTTC. Protein product: CASQGQGGEQYF.

V usage is TRBV7-8 and J usage is TRBJ2-5; TRBD1 or TRBD2 may be the D gene (7 bases each). CDR3 length equals 15 residues. Trimming left V 5 bases short and J 0 bases short, with 13 bases between. The germline V gene has CDR1 SGHVS and CDR2 FQNEAQ. CDR3 sequence (DNA): TGTGCCAGCAGCCCGCGGGGGACAGACCAAGAGACCCAGTACTTC. It translates to CASSPRGTDQETQYF.

V is TRBV15 and J is TRBJ2-5, with 8 bases identical to TRBD1. The CDR3 loop spans 15 amino acids. J lost 5 bases, V lost 0 bases, and 5 bases had no gene match. CDR1 is LNHNV and CDR2 is YYDKDF in the germline V gene (reference sequence). The CDR3 is CATSRDRGRAETQYF. CDR3 sequence (DNA): TGTGCCACCAGCAGAGACAGGGGGCGCGCGGAGACCCAGTACTTC.

The J gene is TRBJ2-1, the V gene TRBV7-2, with D unresolved. This CDR3 has 13 amino acids. CDR1 and CDR2 (germline): SGHTA, FQGNSA. V was pared by 1 base and J by 4 bases, with 5 bases between. The CDR3: CASSLGSYNEQFF. The CDR3 region has the DNA TGTGCCAGCAGCTTAGGGTCGTACAATGAGCAGTTCTTC.

The rearrangement links TRBV28 to TRBJ1-4, with D unclear. Germline V CDR1 and CDR2: MDHEN, SYDVKM. V was shortened by 5 bases and J by 8 bases, with 15 bases between the two germline ends. The CDR3 totals 14 residues. CDR3 loop: CASSPPGTGEKLFF. Written as DNA, the CDR3 is TGTGCCAGCAGTCCCCCGGGCACGGGAGAAAAACTGTTTTTT.

The chain employs TRBV7-2 and TRBJ2-1; 10 bases line up with TRBD2. The CDR3 sequence is 15 residues long. In germline, CDR1 is SGHTA, CDR2 FQGNSA. Losses at the gene ends were 8 bases for V and 7 bases for J; bases not matched to a gene: 11. CDR3 sequence reads: CASLYQRGGANEQFF. In DNA, the CDR3 is TGTGCCAGCTTGTACCAGCGGGGGGGCGCTAATGAGCAGTTCTTC. Complete variable domain (other parts from reference TRBV7-2 and TRBJ2-1): GAGVSQSPSNKVTEKGKDVELRCDPISGHTALYWYRQSLGQGLEFLIYFQGNSAPDKSGLPSDRFSAERTGGSVSTLTIQRTQQEDSAVYLCASLYQRGGANEQFFGPGTRLTVL.

The chain couples TRBV5-3 to TRBJ2-2, with 7 positions matching TRBD1. TRBV5-3 is annotated as an ORF whose role is uncertain. Trimming removed 6 bases from V and 2 bases from J; junction bases left unmatched: 4. This CDR3 spans 14 amino acids. CDR3 in DNA: TGTGCCAGAAAAGGACAGGATAACACCGGGGAGCTGTTTTTT. Its protein product is CARKGQDNTGELFF.

The rearrangement links TRBV7-2 to TRBJ2-5, with 10 bases matching TRBD1. The CDR3 is 16 amino acids. Germline V lookup: CDR1 SGHTA, CDR2 FQGNSA. V dropped 5 bases and J dropped 5; count of bases not matched to a gene: 11. In DNA, the CDR3 is TGTGCCAGCAGCATAGGGACAGGGGTTGGGTTGGAGACCCAGTACTTC. Translated: CASSIGTGVGLETQYF.

J is TRBJ1-1 and V is TRBV7-9; a possible D gene is TRBD1 (6 bases). The V end lost 5 bases, the J end lost 0 bases, and 10 bases lay between the germline ends. CDR1 and CDR2 (germline): SEHNR, FQNEAQ (reference sequence). The CDR3 totals 14 residues. In DNA, the CDR3 is TGTGCCAGCAGCCAAGACAGGTTGAACACTGAAGCTTTCTTT. It is translated as CASSQDRLNTEAFF.

The gene calls are TRBV7-8 and TRBJ2-2, with D uncertain. V lost 1 base and J 7 bases, leaving 10 bases between the germline ends. CDR3 length: 14 amino acids. Germline lookup yields CDR1 SGHVS and CDR2 FQNEAQ. CDR3 residues: CASSLGPGYGELFF. CDR3 bases: TGTGCCAGCAGCTTAGGCCCCGGGTACGGGGAGCTGTTTTTT.

The CDR3, as DNA: TGTGCCAGCGGATCCGAGGCAGGTTATTCCCAAGAGACCCAGTACTTC. Protein product: CASGSEAGYSQETQYF. The chain joins TRBV11-2 to TRBJ2-5, with no clear D. Trimming took 8 bases from V and 1 from J, leaving 20 bases between them. The CDR3 loop spans 16 amino acids. CDR1 and CDR2 (germline): SGHAT, FQNNGV.

The chain is built from TRBV4-3 and TRBJ2-1; D may be TRBD2 (5 bases). The CDR3 has 15 amino acids. The V gene's germline CDR1 is LGHNA and CDR2 YSLEER. V lost 3 bases, J lost 2 bases, and 11 bases lay in between. The CDR3 is CASSHDYPAYNEQFF. CDR3 sequence (DNA): TGCGCCAGCAGCCATGACTACCCCGCCTACAATGAGCAGTTCTTC.

This chain joins TRBV7-2 and TRBJ1-5; TRBD1 matches at 9 bases. The CDR3 contains 14 residues. CDR1 is SGHTA, CDR2 FQGNSA, per germline. With 5 bases clipped from V and 6 bases from J, the junction kept 5 bases outside the gene matches. The CDR3 DNA reads as TGTGCCAGCAGCACGGGACAGGGAAGTCAGCCCCAGCATTTT. Translated: CASSTGQGSQPQHF.

The rearrangement uses TRBV27 and TRBJ2-7; 9 bases map to TRBD1. The junction had 4 bases not matched to a gene; V was cut back by 5 bases and J by 5 bases. This CDR3 contains 13 residues. Per the germline V gene, CDR1 is MNHEY and CDR2 is SMNVEV (reference sequence). CDR3 in amino acids: CASSNRGPNEQYF. The CDR3, as DNA: TGTGCCAGCAGTAACAGGGGGCCCAACGAGCAGTACTTC.

This clone appeared once. This chain connects TRBV18 to TRBJ2-1; D call uncertain. The CDR3 loop spans 15 amino acids. The germline gives CDR1 KGHSH, CDR2 LQKENI. V shed 8 bases and J shed 6 bases, with 20 bases lying between them. CDR3 nucleotide sequence: TGTGCCAGCACTATGGAAGACCCCCGAGGCAATGAGCAGTTCTTC. This translates into CASTMEDPRGNEQFF.

The chain has TRBV10-2 and TRBJ2-3; 8 positions agree with TRBD1. V lost 5 bases to trimming and J lost 0 bases; unmatched junction nucleotides: 7. This CDR3 has 16 residues. The germline V gene has CDR1 WSHSY and CDR2 SAAADI. CDR3 coding DNA: TGCGCCAGCAGTCCTTGGACAGGGAAGAGCACAGATACGCAGTATTTT. It yields the protein CASSPWTGKSTDTQYF.

This rearrangement joins TRBV7-2 to TRBJ2-3; no definite D call. The length of the CDR3 is 13 residues. Germline V gene data show CDR1 as SGHTA and CDR2 as FQGNSA. The germline V and J ends were trimmed by 4 bases and 5 bases, with 10 bases remaining between them. Here the CDR3 DNA reads TGTGCCAGCAGCTCAGGCCCGATAGATACGCAGTATTTT. Protein sequence: CASSSGPIDTQYF.

This sequence joins TRBV19 and TRBJ2-5; 7 positions agree with TRBD2. Germline CDR1 is LNHDA and CDR2 is SQIVND (reference sequence). V lost 3 bases to trimming and J lost 5 bases; unmatched junction nucleotides: 3. The CDR3 spans 13 residues. The DNA for the CDR3 is TGTGCCAGTAGTATCGGGGGGTGGGAGACCCAGTACTTC. Encoded protein: CASSIGGWETQYF. Drawing the rest from reference TRBV19 and TRBJ2-5, the complete variable domain is DGGITQSPKYLFRKEGQNVTLSCEQNLNHDAMYWYRQDPGQGLRLIYYSQIVNDFQKGDIAEGYSVSREKKESFPLTVTSAQKNPTAFYLCASSIGGWETQYFGPGTRLLVL.